This T cell receptor (beta chain) came from a study of beta chain features in type 1 diabetes. Findings of the study overall: A possible short-template PCR bias applies equally to patients and controls. Shortening that was moderate but significant affected the TCRB CDR3s of Type 1 diabetes patients in all four CD4+ subsets. Among patients, naive, central memory and Treg TCRB repertoires appeared more similar than among healthy donors. Type 1 diabetes patients showed fewer insertions and more deletions at VDJ junctions.

The CDR3 loop spans 11 amino acids. V was shortened by 5 bases and J by 2 bases, with 6 bases between the two germline ends. CDR1 and CDR2 from the germline V gene are DFQATT and SNEGSKA (reference sequence). The study reverse transcribed the entire isolated RNA, so it sequenced expressed TCRB transcripts. Here immunoSEQ multiplex PCR was the method, and the copy in TCRdb shows in-frame clones only, minus some. The data contain 300,000 or so clones, about 13% of them singletons. Each donor gave one heparinised blood draw averaging about 120 mL. A few counts support this clone. Its antigen is not known.

The chain recombines TRBV20-1 with TRBJ1-1, with D unresolved. The TCR sequence derives from a woman younger than 35 with type 1 diabetes. The sequencing sample was made of naive CD4+ T cells from blood. The CDR3 loop reads CSADTNTEAFF. The CDR3 bases are TGCAGTGCTGATACTAACACTGAAGCTTTCTTT.